This is a list of T cell receptor beta chains from one sample in a study of cytomegalovirus exposure and HLA in healthy donors. The assay was immunoSEQ multiplex PCR, and TCRdb's table has in-frame clones only and misses some. The sample contains 160,000 or so clones, less than 85% of which appear only once. The source material was PBMCs. The receptor source for this set is a man in his forties in good health and CMV-seronegative. The CDR3 runs from the conserved cysteine through the conserved F or W. The D gene is left open where the match is weak. The size field is filled for only some rows; it gives once, few, many or a size class.

J | size | V | D | DNA | CDR3
TRBJ2-5 | once | TRBV4-3 | TRBD2 | TGCGCCAGCAGCCAATATACGGGGGGGCGGGAGCAGTACTTC | CASSQYTGGREQYF
TRBJ1-3 | - | TRBV19 | - | TGTGCCAGTAGTATAGGGACAAGCTCTGGAAACACCATATATTTT | CASSIGTSSGNTIYF
TRBJ2-1 | - | TRBV5-6 | TRBD2 | TGTGCCAGCAGCTTGACCGGGGGGATGAGCAATGAGCAGTTCTTC | CASSLTGGMSNEQFF
TRBJ1-6 | few | TRBV4-3 | - | TGCGCCAGCAGCCAGGAGAGTAATTCACCCCTCCACTTT | CASSQESNSPLHF
TRBJ2-3 | - | TRBV6-6 | - | TGTGCCAGCAGCTTAATCGGACATGGGACAGATACGCAGTATTTT | CASSLIGHGTDTQYF
TRBJ2-7 | - | TRBV7-2 | - | TGTGCCAGCAGCCCCAGCCCGGAGGATTACGAGCAGTACTTC | CASSPSPEDYEQYF
TRBJ2-2 | - | TRBV5-1 | - | TGCGCCAGCAGCTTGGGAGGGTTGGACCGGGAGCTGTTTTTT | CASSLGGLDRELFF
TRBJ1-1 | - | TRBV5-1 | - | TGCGCCAGCAGCTCCGACAGATACGAAGCTTTCTTT | CASSSDRYEAFF
TRBJ2-2 | - | TRBV5-4 | TRBD2 | TGTGCCAGCAGCGGTCGAGCGGGAGTGGGGACCGGGGAGCTGTTTTTT | CASSGRAGVGTGELFF
TRBJ1-1 | few | TRBV29-1 | - | TGCAGCGTTGAATCGGGGGTTTTCACTGAAGCTTTCTTT | CSVESGVFTEAFF
TRBJ2-3 | - | TRBV14 | TRBD2 | TGTGCCAGCAGCCAGGGGACTAGCTCCTATTCCGATACGCAGTATTTT | CASSQGTSSYSDTQYF
TRBJ2-2 | - | TRBV5-1 | - | TGCGCCAGCTCCCCCGCCGCGGTAGACACCGGGGAGCTGTTTTTT | CASSPAAVDTGELFF
TRBJ2-7 | few | TRBV27 | TRBD2 | TGTGCCAGCAGTCTACGACTAGCGGGAGGGCCTCGTGGGTACGAGCAGTACTTC | CASSLRLAGGPRGYEQYF
TRBJ1-6 | - | TRBV14 | TRBD1 | TGTGCCAGCAGCTTGCATACAGGGGTCGGTAATTCACCCCTCCACTTT | CASSLHTGVGNSPLHF
TRBJ2-5 | - | TRBV5-4 | TRBD1 | TGTGCCAGCAGCTTGGGCGGACAGGCCGGAATACTTCAAGAGACCCAGTACTTC | CASSLGGQAGILQETQYF
TRBJ1-2 | - | TRBV5-1 | - | TGCGCCAGCAACCCAGGGGCAGGCCCACTGGGCTATGGCTACACCTTC | CASNPGAGPLGYGYTF
TRBJ2-5 | once | TRBV30 | TRBD2 | TGTGCCTGGGGGCCCGGGAAGACTAGCGGATTACAAGAGACCCAGTACTTC | CAWGPGKTSGLQETQYF
TRBJ1-1 | once | TRBV5-1 | - | TGCGCCAGCAGCCTGAGGGTGTTGACGGTGAACACTGAAGCTTTCTTT | CASSLRVLTVNTEAFF
TRBJ2-2 | few | TRBV10-1 | - | TGCGCCAGCAGTGAAACGGGGGGCGCGGGCGGGGAGCTGTTTTTT | CASSETGGAGGELFF
TRBJ1-6 | - | TRBV7-2 | TRBD1 | TGTGCCAGCAGCACTGGACAGGGGTCACCCCTCCACTTT | CASSTGQGSPLHF
TRBJ2-7 | - | TRBV6-6 | TRBD1 | TGTGCCAGCAGCCCCCGGACAGGGATTTCCTACGAGCAGTACTTC | CASSPRTGISYEQYF
TRBJ1-3 | - | TRBV7-9 | - | TGTGCCAGCAGCCCCGGTACATCCCTTGAGGCCATATATTTT | CASSPGTSLEAIYF
TRBJ2-1 | - | TRBV5-4 | TRBD2 | TGTGCCAGCAGCACCGGACTAGCGGGAGGGAATGAGCAGTTCTTC | CASSTGLAGGNEQFF
TRBJ2-3 | - | TRBV5-1 | TRBD1 | TGCGCCAGCTCATACAGGGGGCTTACAGATACGCAGTATTTT | CASSYRGLTDTQYF
TRBJ2-5 | - | TRBV18 | - | TGTGCCAGCTCACCACCGTACAGAGTAGAGACCCAGTACTTC | CASSPPYRVETQYF
TRBJ2-1 | - | TRBV21-1 | - | TGTGCCAGCAGCACCCTAGCGATGGGAGCGGTGACGGAGCAAGGGAATGAGCAGTTCTTC | CASSTLAMGAVTEQGNEQFF
TRBJ2-7 | once | TRBV10-3 | - | TGTGCCATCACCCAGGGTATCGGGTACGAGCAGTACTTC | CAITQGIGYEQYF
TRBJ1-3 | - | TRBV5-4 | - | TGTGCCAGCAGCTTGGATTTGGGGGGACGGAGCTCTGGAAACACCATATATTTT | CASSLDLGGRSSGNTIYF
TRBJ2-1 | - | TRBV28 | - | TGTGCCAGCAGTCTACAGGGCTTGGAGCAGTTCTTC | CASSLQGLEQFF
TRBJ2-2 | - | TRBV29-1 | TRBD2 | TGCAGCGTTGGGGACTACCCCACGAACACCGGGGAGCTGTTTTTT | CSVGDYPTNTGELFF
TRBJ2-3 | once | TRBV6-1 | TRBD1 | TGTGCCAGCAGTGAAGCCATCCTGGGGACAGGGGCAGATACGCAGTATTTT | CASSEAILGTGADTQYF
TRBJ2-1 | few | TRBV7-2 | TRBD2 | TGTGCCAGCAGCTCGGACCCGGGACTAAGGTTTTATGAGCAGTTCTTC | CASSSDPGLRFYEQFF
TRBJ1-2 | few | TRBV7-9 | - | TGTGCCAGCAGCTCACAGGGAAGTGGCTACACCTTC | CASSSQGSGYTF
TRBJ1-4 | - | TRBV14 | TRBD1 | TGTGCCAGCAGCCAAGTAGGGACAGGGATTGAAAAACTGTTTTTT | CASSQVGTGIEKLFF
TRBJ1-2 | few | TRBV4-3 | - | TGCGCCAGCAGCCAAGTAAACGGGGGGCGAGGCTACACCTTC | CASSQVNGGRGYTF
TRBJ2-5 | once | TRBV30 | - | TGTGCCTGGAGAACAGGGCTAGAGACCCAGTACTTC | CAWRTGLETQYF
TRBJ1-2 | few | TRBV18 | TRBD1 | TGTGCCAGCTCACCTAATAGCCCGACAGGGGGGAACTATGGCTACACCTTC | CASSPNSPTGGNYGYTF
TRBJ1-2 | - | TRBV27 | - | TGTGCCAGCAGCCCACAGGTCAGGGGCGGCTACACCTTC | CASSPQVRGGYTF
TRBJ1-5 | - | TRBV30 | TRBD1 | TGTGCCTGGAGCCGGGCTGGACAGGGGGCTTTTAGCAATCAGCCCCAGCATTTT | CAWSRAGQGAFSNQPQHF
TRBJ2-5 | - | TRBV5-1 | TRBD1 | TGCGCCAGCAGCTGGGGACAGGGACAAGAGACCCAGTACTTC | CASSWGQGQETQYF
TRBJ2-2 | - | TRBV5-6 | - | TGTGCCAGCAGCACCCTACAAGGGGGGGGCACCGGGGAGCTGTTTTTT | CASSTLQGGGTGELFF
TRBJ2-3 | - | TRBV5-4 | - | TGTGCCAGCAGCTTGGCTGGGCCAGATACGCAGTATTTT | CASSLAGPDTQYF
TRBJ2-5 | - | TRBV15 | - | TGTGCCACCAGCGTGCTGAGAGAGTACCAAGAGACCCAGTACTTC | CATSVLREYQETQYF
TRBJ1-1 | few | TRBV4-3 | - | TGCGCCAGCAGCCAAGATTCTCCCGGGACTGAAGCTTTCTTT | CASSQDSPGTEAFF
TRBJ2-3 | - | TRBV10-3 | TRBD2 | TGTGCCATCAGTGAAACGGGGGGATTGGGCACAGATACGCAGTATTTT | CAISETGGLGTDTQYF
TRBJ2-2 | - | TRBV2 | TRBD1 | TGTGCCACCACAGGGGGGCTGAACACCGGGGAGCTGTTTTTT | CATTGGLNTGELFF
TRBJ2-1 | - | TRBV6-5 | TRBD2 | TGTGCCAGCAGTTACGGCGGGAGCTCCTACAATGAGCAGTTCTTC | CASSYGGSSYNEQFF
TRBJ2-3 | - | TRBV2 | - | TGTGCCAGCAGCCCCAGGGGGGCGGTCAGCACAGATACGCAGTATTTT | CASSPRGAVSTDTQYF
TRBJ2-6 | few | TRBV5-4 | TRBD1 | TGTGCCAGCAGCTTGGCGGACAGGGCTCCAGGGGCCAACGTCCTGACTTTC | CASSLADRAPGANVLTF
TRBJ2-3 | - | TRBV6-1 | - | TGTGCCAGCAGTGATGAGATACAGTGGGCAGATACGCAGTATTTT | CASSDEIQWADTQYF
TRBJ1-6 | - | TRBV2 | - | TGTGCCAGCCGGTCGAGCTCCTATAATTCACCCCTCCACTTT | CASRSSSYNSPLHF
TRBJ1-6 | - | TRBV6-6 | - | TGTGCCAGCGTGGGGGGATTGGGGAATTCACCCCTCCACTTT | CASVGGLGNSPLHF
TRBJ1-5 | - | TRBV7-2 | TRBD1 | TGTGCCAGCAGCGCGGACAGGGGTGGCAATCAGCCCCAGCATTTT | CASSADRGGNQPQHF
TRBJ1-1 | - | TRBV12-5 | TRBD1 | TGTGCTAGTGGGTACGGACAGGGAAACACTGAAGCTTTCTTT | CASGYGQGNTEAFF
TRBJ1-2 | - | TRBV27 | TRBD1 | TGTGCCAGCAGTCACAGGGGGCTGCGGGATGGCTACACCTTC | CASSHRGLRDGYTF
TRBJ2-2 | - | TRBV11-3 | - | TGTGCCAGCAGCTTAGTATACACCGGGGAGCTGTTTTTT | CASSLVYTGELFF
TRBJ1-5 | once | TRBV23-1 | - | TGCGCCAGCAGTCAATCGGACTTTGACACCTATCTCAATCAGCCCCAGCATTTT | CASSQSDFDTYLNQPQHF
TRBJ2-1 | - | TRBV7-6 | TRBD2 | TGTGCCAGCAGCTTAGGGGGACTAGCGGGAGGGCGAAATGAGCAGTTCTTC | CASSLGGLAGGRNEQFF
TRBJ2-5 | - | TRBV30 | TRBD1 | TGTGCCTGGAGTAGCAAGGGGGCGCTCCGCGAGACCCAGTACTTC | CAWSSKGALRETQYF